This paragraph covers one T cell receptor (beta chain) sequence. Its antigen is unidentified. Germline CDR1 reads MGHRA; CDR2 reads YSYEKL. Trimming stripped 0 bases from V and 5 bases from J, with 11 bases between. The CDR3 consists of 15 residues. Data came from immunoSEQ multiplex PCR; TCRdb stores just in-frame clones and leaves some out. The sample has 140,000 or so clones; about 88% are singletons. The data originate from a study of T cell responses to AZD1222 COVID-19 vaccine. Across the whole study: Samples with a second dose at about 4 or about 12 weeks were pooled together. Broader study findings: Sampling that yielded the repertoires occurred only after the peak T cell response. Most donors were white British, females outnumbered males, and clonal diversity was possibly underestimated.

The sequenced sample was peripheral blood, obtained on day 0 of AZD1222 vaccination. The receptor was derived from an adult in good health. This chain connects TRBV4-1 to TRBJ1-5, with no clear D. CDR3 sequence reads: CASSQEQYEDQPQHF. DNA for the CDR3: TGCGCCAGCAGCCAAGAACAGTATGAAGATCAGCCCCAGCATTTT.